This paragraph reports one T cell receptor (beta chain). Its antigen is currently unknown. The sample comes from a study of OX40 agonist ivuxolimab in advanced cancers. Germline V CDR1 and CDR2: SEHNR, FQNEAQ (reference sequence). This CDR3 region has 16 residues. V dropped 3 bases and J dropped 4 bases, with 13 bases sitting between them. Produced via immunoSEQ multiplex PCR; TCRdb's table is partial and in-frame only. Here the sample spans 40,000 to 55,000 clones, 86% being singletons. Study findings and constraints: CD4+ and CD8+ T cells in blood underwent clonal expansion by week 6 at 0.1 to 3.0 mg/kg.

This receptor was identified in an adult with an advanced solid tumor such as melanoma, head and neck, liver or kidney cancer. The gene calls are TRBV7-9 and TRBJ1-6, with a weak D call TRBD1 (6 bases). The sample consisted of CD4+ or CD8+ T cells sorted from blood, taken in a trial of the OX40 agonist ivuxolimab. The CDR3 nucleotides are TGTGCCAGCAGCTTTGGACAGAGCTCTTATAATTCACCCCTCCACTTT. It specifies CASSFGQSSYNSPLHF.